This T cell receptor (beta chain) was identified in a study of OX40 agonist ivuxolimab in advanced cancers. As for the study in general: An agonistic human IgG2 monoclonal antibody against OX40 (CD134) was given.

Assay: immunoSEQ multiplex PCR; the TCRdb copy retains only in-frame clones and omits some. The table has tens of thousands of clones, around four fifths seen once. As for this clone: The antigen remains unidentified. One end of the junction is discordant with germline, which a read error may explain.

Study results and caveats: Undetermined was the antigen specificity of the expanded peripheral T cells. Clonal expansion from baseline to week 6 occurred in both CD4+ and CD8+ T cells.

This CDR3 has 16 amino acids. Germline CDR1 is MNHEY and CDR2 is SVGAGI. This chain joins TRBV6-5 and TRBJ2-7, with D possibly being TRBD2 (6 bases). Material: CD4+ or CD8+ T cells sorted from blood, obtained in a trial of the OX40 agonist ivuxolimab. This sequence originates from an adult with an advanced solid tumor such as melanoma, head and neck, liver or kidney cancer. CDR3 coding DNA: TGTGTCAGCAGTTACTGGCGCGCGGGGAGCTCCTACGAGCAGTACTTC. Translating gives CVSSYWRAGSSYEQYF.